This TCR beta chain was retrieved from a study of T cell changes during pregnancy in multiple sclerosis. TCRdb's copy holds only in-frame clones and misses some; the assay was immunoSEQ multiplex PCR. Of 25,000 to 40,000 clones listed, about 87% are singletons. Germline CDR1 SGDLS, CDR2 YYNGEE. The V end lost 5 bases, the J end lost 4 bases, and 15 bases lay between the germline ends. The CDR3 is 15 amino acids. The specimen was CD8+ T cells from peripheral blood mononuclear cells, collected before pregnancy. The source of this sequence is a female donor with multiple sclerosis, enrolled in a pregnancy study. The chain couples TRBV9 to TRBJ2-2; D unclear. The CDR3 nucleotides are TGTGCCAGCAGTCCCCGAGCGATAGGCACCGGGGAGCTGTTTTTT. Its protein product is CASSPRAIGTGELFF.